These 6 T cell receptor delta chains came from one sample sequenced in a study of γδ T cells in repeated Plasmodium falciparum infection. Gammadelta T cells were flow-sorted from PBMC into Vgamma9/Vdelta2+ and Vdelta2-negative populations for bulk analysis. TCRdb reanalysed the multiplex PCR reads with CATT. This table holds some 100,000 delta-chain clones, about 1.5% found once. The sample was gamma-delta T cells from blood. The origin of the receptors is a pool of human donors (malaria-infected and uninfected, not separated).

In its sample, this clone was seen a few times. The protein that TCRdb holds for this DNA derives from a much larger clone and differs from the translated DNA at residue 14, which likely indicates a read error; the protein shown here is translated from the DNA. The J gene is uncalled and the V gene is TRDV1; TRDD3 reflects the table's D call only, with no check against the DNA. Germline CDR1 reads TSWWSYY; CDR2 reads QGS. This CDR3 is built from 15 residues. CDR3 amino acids: CALGELKAGGSRLTF. The CDR3 nucleotides read TGTGCTCTTGGGGAACTGAAAGCTGGGGGATCAAGACTCACCTTT.

This clone occurred a few times. The protein given by TCRdb reflects a much larger clone and differs at residue 14 from this DNA's translation, likely from a read error; the protein shown is the DNA's translation. The chain recombines TRDV2 with TRDJ1; no clear D. TCRdb supplies no J gene; here it was assigned by aligning the nucleotide sequence to germline. The CDR3 has 18 residues. Germline assignment: CDR1 GEAIGNYY and CDR2 EKD. The CDR3 sequence: CACDSIAGSMGNTGKLIF. The CDR3 DNA reads as TGTGCCTGTGACTCGATAGCCGGCTCAATGGGAAACACCGGTAAACTCATCTTT.

This clone was found a few times. The protein held in TCRdb is that of a much larger clone and does not match this DNA's translation at residue 12, likely because of a read error; the protein shown is translated from the DNA. This sequence joins TRDV1 and TRDJ1, with TRDD3 identical over 8 bases. The J gene is absent in TCRdb and was assigned here via DNA matching to germline. The junction had 20 bases not matched to a gene; V was cut back by 2 bases and J by 0 bases. The CDR3 covers 21 residues. Germline V gene data show CDR1 as TSWWSYY and CDR2 as QGS. This chain's CDR3 is CALGESTRYWGARGYTDKLIF. Written as DNA, the CDR3 is TGTGCTCTTGGGGAAAGCACTAGGTACTGGGGGGCCCGGGGGTACACCGATAAACTCATCTTT.

Note on this clone: The TCRdb record carries a much larger clone's protein, which differs from this DNA's translation at residue 9; a read error is the likely cause, and the protein listed here is the DNA translation. The CDR3 reads CACEPAAKRGRDKLIF. As DNA, the CDR3 is TGTGCCTGTGAACCTGCGGCCAAACGGGGGAGAGATAAACTCATCTTT. The chain has TRDV2 and TRDJ1; maybe TRDD3 (6 bases). The J gene was missing in TCRdb and was found by matching the end of the DNA to germline. This CDR3 is 16 amino acids long. Germline V lookup: CDR1 GEAIGNYY, CDR2 EKD. V was shortened by 4 bases and J by 5 bases, with 22 bases between the two germline ends.

In regard to this clone: TCRdb's protein for this DNA is that of a much larger clone and differs from the translation at residue 18, likely a read error; the protein shown is the DNA translation. The V gene is listed as TRDV1; no J gene was called; the table names TRDD3, a call not compared with the DNA. This CDR3 region has 19 residues. Germline V lookup: CDR1 TSWWSYY, CDR2 QGS. In nucleotides, the CDR3 is TGTGCTCTTGGGGAATGGGGTACGAACCGGGGGATACTGACCGATAAACTCACCTTT. It codes for CALGEWGTNRGILTDKLTF.

Many counts were recorded for this clone. The amino acid sequence in TCRdb belongs to a much larger clone and departs from this DNA's translation at residue 10, likely a sequencing read error; the sequence shown is translated from the DNA. The chain has TRDV2 and TRDJ2; 12 bases agree with TRDD3. The CDR3 has 14 amino acids. Germline V gives CDR1 GEAIGNYY, CDR2 EKD. The CDR3 sequence: CACDILGDTEQLFF. DNA for the CDR3: TGTGCCTGTGACATACTGGGGGATACAGAACAACTCTTCTTT.